What follows is one T cell receptor (beta chain) and its context. As yet, its antigen is unknown. Profiled with immunoSEQ multiplex PCR; TCRdb holds only in-frame clones, not every one. The sample holds about 800,000 clones; around 96% are singletons and the top ten take approximately 0.2%. This CDR3 region has 13 residues. The V and J ends lost 7 bases and 6 bases, in that order; junction bases with no gene match: 7. Germline-derived CDR1 and CDR2 are SQVTM and ANQGSEA. The record originates from a study of shared clonotypes between healthy human individuals. Study summary: The cohort had a couple of women and a few men, ages 18 to 49. Study-wide results and limits: Shared clonotypes: roughly 5% naive CD4, under 4% naive CD8, about 2.4% memory CD4, 0.4% to 0.5% memory CD8.

CD45RO-negative CD8 cells positively selected for CCR7 made up the naive population, which excluded terminally differentiated effector memory CD45RA+ cells. What was sequenced was naive CD8+ T cells sorted from blood. The chain couples TRBV29-1 to TRBJ2-1; 9 nucleotides line up with TRBD1. The clonotype originates from a man younger than 40 in good health. CDR3 sequence reads: CSARGQGFNEQFF. The CDR3 DNA sequence: TGCAGCGCGCGGGGACAGGGTTTCAATGAGCAGTTCTTC.